This T cell receptor beta chain was identified in a study of cytotoxic CD8 clonotypes in ibrutinib-treated CLL. Background on the study: The study included roughly 10 relapsed/refractory and 15 treatment-naive patients; roughly 17 had IGHV unmutated disease.

This CDR3 comprises 16 residues. Germline V gives CDR1 MNHEY, CDR2 SMNVEV (reference sequence). The germline V and J ends were trimmed by 3 bases and 7 bases, with 16 bases remaining between them. Comments on this clone: The antigen remains undetermined.

The method was immunoSEQ multiplex PCR; TCRdb's version includes in-frame clones alone and lacks a portion of them. The table includes 73,000 or so clones, approximately 70% detected once. Study observations and caveats: The times at which samples were taken varied between sustained-remission and progressing patients. Clonality measured at baseline exceeded age-matched healthy donors, tracking circulating CD8+ T-cell counts.

The source is a human donor with chronic lymphocytic leukemia. The gene calls are TRBV27 and TRBJ1-6, with a tentative D call TRBD1 (5 bases). The specimen was PBMCs, collected after 12 months of ibrutinib treatment. CDR3 residues: CASSFGALRQNSPLHF. The DNA for the CDR3 is TGTGCCAGCAGTTTCGGTGCACTTAGACAGAATTCACCCCTCCACTTT.